These 15 T cell receptor beta chains originate from one sample sequenced in a study of blood T cell repertoires in COVID-19. The table came from immunoSEQ multiplex PCR; TCRdb's copy has only in-frame clones and leaves some out. The table includes about 240,000 clones, about 91% detected once. The sample comprised PBMCs or T cells enriched from blood (not recorded which). The source of these receptors is a woman aged 25 to 39 with acute COVID-19.

This sequence joins TRBV29-1 and TRBJ1-1, with D tentatively TRBD1 (6 bases). The germline V gene has CDR1 SQVTM and CDR2 ANQGSEA. Trimming removed 6 bases at V and 4 bases at J, with 15 bases between. The length of the CDR3 is 13 residues. CDR3 sequence reads: CSVGRGAGTEAFF. CDR3 nucleotide sequence: TGCAGCGTCGGCCGGGGGGCGGGCACTGAAGCTTTCTTT.

This chain uses TRBV19 with TRBJ1-5, with 11 bases aligning to TRBD1. V dropped 8 bases and J dropped 6; count of bases not matched to a gene: 6. Germline V CDR1 and CDR2: LNHDA, SQIVND (reference sequence). The CDR3 length is 14 residues. The CDR3 loop reads CASAGTGGGQPQHF. The CDR3, as DNA: TGTGCCAGTGCCGGGACAGGGGGAGGTCAGCCCCAGCATTTT.

The chain links TRBV11-2 to TRBJ1-1, with a possible D match to TRBD1 (6 bases). V lost 6 bases and J lost 6, with 20 bases in between. This CDR3 has 15 residues. Germline V gives CDR1 SGHAT, CDR2 FQNNGV. CDR3 loop: CASSYVTGFRAEAFF. Here the CDR3 DNA reads TGTGCCAGCAGTTACGTAACAGGGTTCAGGGCTGAAGCTTTCTTT.

The V gene is TRBV4-1, the J gene TRBJ2-1; TRBD2 matches at 7 bases. Per germline, CDR1 MGHRA and CDR2 YSYEKL. The V gene end was trimmed by 6 bases and the J gene end by 2 bases; junction bases not matched to a gene: 7. This CDR3 region has 15 residues. The CDR3: CASRIRGDPYNEQFF. The CDR3 bases are TGCGCCAGCAGGATACGGGGGGACCCCTACAATGAGCAGTTCTTC.

The chain has TRBV11-2 and TRBJ2-5; 9 nucleotides line up with TRBD1. The junction had 5 bases not matched to a gene; V was cut back by 4 bases and J by 2 bases. Germline CDR1 reads SGHAT; CDR2 reads FQNNGV. CDR3 length: 15 residues. CDR3 in DNA: TGTGCCAGCAGCTCGGGGACAGGGACGCAAGAGACCCAGTACTTC. Residues: CASSSGTGTQETQYF. The entire variable domain, with the rest obtained from reference TRBV11-2 and TRBJ2-5, is as follows: EAGVAQSPRYKIIEKRQSVAFWCNPISGHATLYWYQQILGQGPKLLIQFQNNGVVDDSQLPKDRFSAERLKGVDSTLKIQPAKLEDSAVYLCASSSGTGTQETQYFGPGTRLLVL.

This chain uses TRBV29-1 with TRBJ2-1; possible D gene TRBD1, 5 bases. The CDR3 consists of 12 residues. The V and J ends lost 6 bases and 3 bases respectively, with 9 bases between them. Per the germline V gene, CDR1 is SQVTM and CDR2 is ANQGSEA. The CDR3 protein is CSVADSYNEQFF. The CDR3 DNA sequence: TGCAGCGTCGCCGACAGCTACAATGAGCAGTTCTTC.

The chain employs TRBV7-2 and TRBJ2-5, with 14 bases that match TRBD2. This CDR3 comprises 16 residues. Germline V gene sequence: CDR1 SGHTA, CDR2 FQGNSA. Germline trimming cut 1 base from V and 6 bases from J; bases unmatched to any gene: 4. The CDR3 region has the DNA TGTGCCAGCAGCTTAGAGGGGACTAGCGGGGGTAAGACCCAGTACTTC. Encoded protein: CASSLEGTSGGKTQYF.

The rearrangement uses TRBV27 and TRBJ1-3; 7 bases fit TRBD1. The germline V gene encodes CDR1 MNHEY and CDR2 SMNVEV (reference sequence). V trimming: 5 bases; J trimming: 0 bases; junction bases outside the gene matches: 7. The CDR3 spans 16 residues. The CDR3 reads CASSLTTGFSGNTIYF. For the CDR3, the DNA is TGTGCCAGCAGTCTGACGACAGGGTTCTCTGGAAACACCATATATTTT.

V and J are TRBV28 and TRBJ2-3; D is unclear. CDR3 size: 15 residues. In germline, CDR1 is MDHEN, CDR2 SYDVKM. V was trimmed by 1 base and J by 0 bases, leaving 8 bases between them. The CDR3 nucleotides read TGTGCCAGCAGTTTATCGGGTACTAGCACAGATACGCAGTATTTT. Its translation is CASSLSGTSTDTQYF. The full variable domain, with the rest looked up from reference TRBV28 and TRBJ2-3, is DVKVTQSSRYLVKRTGEKVFLECVQDMDHENMFWYRQDPGLGLRLIYFSYDVKMKEKGDIPEGYSVSREKKERFSLILESASTNQTSMYLCASSLSGTSTDTQYFGPGTRLTVL.

J is TRBJ1-5 and V is TRBV29-1, with D possibly TRBD1 on 6 matching bases. In germline, CDR1 is SQVTM, CDR2 ANQGSEA. The CDR3 runs 12 residues. The ends were cut back, 5 bases at V and 4 bases at J, with 9 bases in the middle. CDR3 protein: CSVKQGNQPQHF. In DNA form, the CDR3 reads TGCAGCGTTAAACAGGGAAATCAGCCCCAGCATTTT.

This clone occurred once. J is TRBJ2-3 and V is TRBV10-1; D might be TRBD1 (6 bases). Germline V gene sequence: CDR1 WNHNN, CDR2 SYGVQD (reference sequence). Trimming took off 2 bases at V and 0 bases at J, with 27 bases between the two ends. The CDR3 covers 21 residues. In nucleotides, the CDR3 is TGCGCCAGCAGTGAGCCACCCCTGGACAGCCTTCCCGACTCTAGCACAGATACGCAGTATTTT. Translating gives CASSEPPLDSLPDSSTDTQYF.

This chain uses TRBV19 with TRBJ1-3, with TRBD1 as a possible D gene (5 bases). Germline V lookup: CDR1 LNHDA, CDR2 SQIVND (reference sequence). The CDR3 loop spans 16 amino acids. Between the trimmed V and J ends, which lost 7 bases and 0 bases, there was a span of 16 bases. The CDR3 sequence is CASIGVTVSSGNTIYF. The CDR3 DNA is TGTGCCAGTATAGGGGTTACGGTCTCCTCTGGAAACACCATATATTTT.

This sequence joins TRBV19 and TRBJ1-6; tentative D call: TRBD1 (5 bases). The germline CDR1 and CDR2 sequences are LNHDA and SQIVND (reference sequence). The CDR3 covers 13 residues. Between the trimmed V and J ends, which lost 8 bases and 8 bases, there was a span of 13 bases. The CDR3 loop reads CASVQGRDSPLHF. The CDR3 region has the DNA TGTGCCAGTGTTCAGGGTCGCGATTCACCCCTCCACTTT. The variable domain in full, completed from reference TRBV19 and TRBJ1-6, reads DGGITQSPKYLFRKEGQNVTLSCEQNLNHDAMYWYRQDPGQGLRLIYYSQIVNDFQKGDIAEGYSVSREKKESFPLTVTSAQKNPTAFYLCASVQGRDSPLHFGNGTRLTVT.

The rearrangement links TRBV5-1 to TRBJ1-1; D gene unclear. Trimming removed 6 bases at V and 0 bases at J, with 12 bases between. The length of the CDR3 is 14 residues. The germline CDR1 and CDR2 sequences are SGHRS and YFSETQ. In nucleotides, the CDR3 is TGCGCCAGCACCGACGGGGATATGAACACTGAAGCTTTCTTT. Translation: CASTDGDMNTEAFF.

The chain couples TRBV18 to TRBJ2-3, with TRBD1 matching over 8 bases. The germline CDR1 and CDR2 sequences are KGHSH and LQKENI. The CDR3 has 15 residues. Trimming took 2 bases from V and 3 from J; bases not matched to a gene: 4. The CDR3: CASSPTQGETDTQYF. The CDR3 DNA sequence: TGTGCCAGCTCACCAACACAGGGGGAGACAGATACGCAGTATTTT.